The entry that follows covers one T cell receptor (beta chain) sequence. The antigen remains undetermined. Primers for the PCR totalled 60 Vbeta and 13 Jbeta. Repertoires were generated with immunoSEQ multiplex PCR, while TCRdb's copy carries only in-frame clones and drops some. The table has about 200,000 clones, approximately 79% seen once. These data belong to a study of cytomegalovirus exposure and HLA in healthy donors. Overall study findings and caveats: In vitro experiments confirmed that three CMV-associated chains were specific for CMV antigens. Earlier analysis yielded a pattern in which most TCR beta V segments were productive about 87% or about 30% of the time.

The sequence came from a man aged 50 to 60 in good health and CMV-seronegative. The specimen sequenced was PBMCs.

CDR3 amino acids: CASSNRGLSSGANVLTF. In DNA, the CDR3 is TGTGCCAGTAGCAACAGGGGCCTTAGCTCTGGGGCCAACGTCCTGACTTTC. The chain joins TRBV19 to TRBJ2-6; 7 nucleotides line up with TRBD1. Trimming cost V 6 bases and J 0 bases; bases outside gene matches: 8. The CDR3 runs 17 residues. The germline gives CDR1 LNHDA, CDR2 SQIVND (reference sequence).